This TCR beta chain was identified in a study of blood T cell repertoires in COVID-19. The wider study: In each case, the material was cDNA or gDNA derived from T cells, B-cell-depleted T cells, or PBMCs.

V shed 5 bases, J shed 5 bases, and the junction held 6 bases outside the gene matches. The CDR3 consists of 14 residues. Germline V gene sequence: CDR1 MGHDK, CDR2 SYGVNS. This table comes from immunoSEQ multiplex PCR, and its TCRdb copy is limited to in-frame clones, with some not included. The top ten clones hold 1.1% of a sample with approximately 400,000 clones, around 84% of them seen once. This receptor was identified in a human donor with acute or convalescent COVID-19. The donor label of this sample is uncertain. The V call is TRBV25-1, the J call TRBJ2-1; 7 nucleotides align to TRBD2. Sequencing was performed on peripheral blood. Here the CDR3 reads CASSLPGTNNEQFF. The CDR3 DNA is TGTGCCAGCAGTCTCCCCGGGACTAACAATGAGCAGTTCTTC.